These 4 T cell receptor beta chains share one sample of origin, sequenced in a study of identical twins. TCRdb processed the 5' RACE reads anew with MiXCR; each CDR3 protein has one entry. The sample lists 400,000 to 500,000 distinct CDR3 sequences, 14% occurring once. A further study also used this sample, focusing on yellow fever vaccine responses in identical twins.

Specimen: CD4+ T cells sorted from blood. The receptors were gathered from a woman between 18 and 29 years old in good health.

In its sample, this clonotype was seen a few times. V gene TRBV4-2 combines with J gene TRBJ2-2; D gene uncertain. Looked up from germline, CDR1 is LGHNA and CDR2 is YNFKEQ. Trimming took off 0 bases at V and 5 bases at J, with 10 bases between the two ends. This CDR3 contains 15 residues. CDR3 sequence: CASSQDQEVTGELFF. The CDR3 DNA follows: TGTGCCAGCAGCCAAGATCAAGAGGTTACCGGGGAGCTGTTTTTT.

The chain combines TRBV7-2 with TRBJ2-3; 12 bases match TRBD2. The CDR3 extends over 16 amino acids. Germline V lookup: CDR1 SGHTA, CDR2 FQGNSA. Trimming at V came to 1 base and at J to 4 bases, leaving 3 bases not matched to a gene. Here the CDR3 DNA reads TGTGCCAGCAGCTTAGGACTAGCGGGAGTTGCAGATACGCAGTATTTT. It codes for CASSLGLAGVADTQYF.

This clonotype was picked up a small number of times. V is TRBV20-1 and J is TRBJ2-3; no clear D. V was clipped by 2 bases and J by 1 base, with 7 bases between them. CDR1 is DFQATT and CDR2 is SNEGSKA in the germline V gene (reference sequence). The CDR3 contains 13 residues. The CDR3 coding sequence is TGCAGTGCTAGATATGGGGGCACAGATACGCAGTATTTT. Protein: CSARYGGTDTQYF.

In this sample, this clonotype turned up a few times. The J gene is TRBJ2-3, the V gene TRBV12-3 or TRBV12-4; 8 nucleotides line up with TRBD2. The CDR3 is made up of 17 amino acids. V lost 2 bases, J lost 4 bases, and 11 bases stayed unmatched. This CDR3 reads CASSLYQGSGISDTQYF. CDR3 in DNA: TGTGCCAGCAGTTTATACCAGGGTAGCGGGATCTCAGATACGCAGTATTTT.